This T cell receptor beta chain is drawn from a study of vaccination effects on CD4 cells after COVID-19. Concerning this clone itself: Its target is unknown.

The study's findings and limits: Convalescents' post-vaccine spike-reactive clones were mainly new, vaccine-induced. By a late point after vaccination, infection- and vaccine-induced clones had shrunk markedly through clonal contraction.

Profiling relied on immunoSEQ multiplex PCR, and the TCRdb table lists in-frame clones only, not all of them. The top ten hold roughly 18% of the sample, which has tens of thousands of clones, approximately 62% seen once. This CDR3 contains 13 residues. Trimming stripped 3 bases from V and 5 bases from J, with 10 bases between. CDR1 SGHAT and CDR2 FQDESV come from the germline V gene (reference sequence). Antigen-specific CD4+ T cells expanded by the ViraFEST assay with viral peptide pools were then sequenced. An approximately ten-day culture period preceded the isolation of CD4+ T cells. SARS-CoV-2 infection was confirmed by PCR in the person between March and December 2020. A few million PBMC were placed in each well, which was supplemented with about 10 IU/ml IL-2 and around 9.5 ug/ml peptides. Cultures got half-medium changes with IL-2 on days 3 and 7.

Sample: CD4+ T cells from PBMCs cultured with SARS-CoV-2 spike peptides, taken before COVID-19 vaccination. V gene TRBV11-1 combines with J gene TRBJ2-5; D is uncertain. The sequence was obtained from a human donor who had a prior SARS-CoV-2 infection. DNA for the CDR3: TGTGCCAGCAGCTTCCAGCCGAGGGAGACCCAGTACTTC. As protein: CASSFQPRETQYF.